This TCR beta chain emerged from a study of early T cells in non-severe SARS-CoV-2 infection. This CDR3 contains 16 residues. V dropped 3 bases and J dropped 5; count of bases not matched to a gene: 5. The germline V gene has CDR1 SGHNT and CDR2 YYREEE (reference sequence). This clonotype was counted between two and nine times. TCRdb fed the 5' RACE reads into MiXCR, producing one record per CDR3 protein. The sample consists of roughly 54,000 distinct CDR3 sequences, less than 9.5% of them appearing once. J is TRBJ2-1 and V is TRBV5-4, with 13 bases aligning to TRBD2. This TCR was sampled from an adult who was a healthcare worker with PCR-confirmed SARS-CoV-2 infection or an uninfected control (not recorded which). This specimen consisted of whole blood, obtained at baseline. CDR3 nucleotides: TGTGCCAGCAGCTGGGAGGGACTAGCGGGAAACAATGAGCAGTTCTTC. This translates into CASSWEGLAGNNEQFF.